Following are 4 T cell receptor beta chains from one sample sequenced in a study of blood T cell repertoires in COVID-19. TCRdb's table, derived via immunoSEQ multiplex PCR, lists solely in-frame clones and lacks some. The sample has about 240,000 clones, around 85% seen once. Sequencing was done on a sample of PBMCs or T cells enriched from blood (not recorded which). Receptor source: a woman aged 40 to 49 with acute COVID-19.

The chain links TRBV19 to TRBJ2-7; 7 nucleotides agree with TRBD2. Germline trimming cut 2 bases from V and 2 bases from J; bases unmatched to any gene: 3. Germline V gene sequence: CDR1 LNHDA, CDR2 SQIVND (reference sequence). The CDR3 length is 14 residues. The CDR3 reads CASSISGVTYEQYF. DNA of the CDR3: TGTGCCAGTAGTATAAGCGGGGTCACCTACGAGCAGTACTTC. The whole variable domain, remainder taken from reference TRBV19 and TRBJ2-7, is DGGITQSPKYLFRKEGQNVTLSCEQNLNHDAMYWYRQDPGQGLRLIYYSQIVNDFQKGDIAEGYSVSREKKESFPLTVTSAQKNPTAFYLCASSISGVTYEQYFGPGTRLTVT.

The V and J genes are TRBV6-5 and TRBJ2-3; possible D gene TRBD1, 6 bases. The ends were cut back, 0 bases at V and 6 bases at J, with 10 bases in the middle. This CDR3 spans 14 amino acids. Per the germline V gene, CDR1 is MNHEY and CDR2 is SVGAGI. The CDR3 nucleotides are TGTGCCAGCAGTTACTCCTTGGACAGTGATACGCAGTATTTT. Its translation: CASSYSLDSDTQYF.

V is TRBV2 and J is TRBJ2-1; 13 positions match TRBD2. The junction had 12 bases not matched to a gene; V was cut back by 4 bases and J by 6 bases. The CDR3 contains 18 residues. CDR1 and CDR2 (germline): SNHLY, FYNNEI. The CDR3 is CASSVTSGRALEVNEQFF. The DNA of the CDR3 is TGTGCCAGCAGTGTAACTAGCGGGAGGGCCCTGGAGGTCAATGAGCAGTTCTTC.

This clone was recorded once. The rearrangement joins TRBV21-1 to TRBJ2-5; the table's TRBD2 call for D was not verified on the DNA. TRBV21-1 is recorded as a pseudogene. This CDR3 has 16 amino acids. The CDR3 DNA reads TGTGCCAGCGCCCTCTGCGGCGGGAGAAGGGAGGAGACCCAGTACTTC. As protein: CASALCGGRREETQYF.